These 32 T cell receptor beta chains were all obtained from the same sample, sequenced in a study of T cells in Graves' hyperthyroidism and ophthalmopathy. RNA transcripts yielded amplified TCR beta CDR3 regions. Initially, a first-round RT-PCR of the TCR CDR3 employed the HTBI primer set. TCRdb redid the calling of the multiplex PCR reads with MiXCR, one entry per CDR3 protein. The table shows a few hundred thousand distinct CDR3 sequences, with about 17% occurring only once. Specimen: blood. These receptors were collected from a woman aged 60-75 years with Graves' ophthalmopathy.

In the case of this clonotype: This sequence may be a read error, since a much larger clone differs from it by one base. V gene TRBV2 combines with J gene TRBJ2-5; D gene uncertain. Germline assignment: CDR1 SNHLY and CDR2 FYNNEI. The V gene lost 3 bases and the J gene lost 5 bases, with 19 bases spanning the gap. The CDR3 totals 16 residues. CDR3 region: CASSETVTSMRETQYF. CDR3 DNA sequence: TGTGCCAGCAGTGAGACGGTCACATCGATGAGGGAGACCCAGTACTTC.

A few counts support this clonotype. Possible read error: a much larger clone is one base away. The chain uses TRBV6-2 or TRBV6-3 and TRBJ1-1; no clear D. Trimming stripped 2 bases from V and 6 bases from J, with 13 bases between. From germline, CDR1 is MNHEY and CDR2 SVGEGT. This CDR3 spans 14 amino acids. In DNA, the CDR3 is TGTGCCAGCAGTTACAGCCCTCGGTGGGCTGAAGCTTTCTTT. Its translation is CASSYSPRWAEAFF.

In this sample, this clonotype turned up many times. The chain employs TRBV12-3 or TRBV12-4 and TRBJ2-1; no clear D. CDR3 length: 11 amino acids. Trimming removed 3 bases at V and 8 bases at J, with 5 bases between. Written as DNA, the CDR3 is TGTGCCAGCAGTTTCTCCCATGAGCAGTTCTTC. Translated, it gives CASSFSHEQFF.

This clonotype was seen a few times. The rearrangement uses TRBV19 and TRBJ2-1; D might be TRBD2 (7 bases). This CDR3 comprises 16 residues. Germline lookup yields CDR1 LNHDA and CDR2 SQIVND (reference sequence). Trimming took off 0 bases at V and 4 bases at J, with 13 bases between the two ends. The CDR3 nucleotides read TGTGCCAGTAGTATAGAGACGGGGGGCAATTACAATGAGCAGTTCTTC. It is translated as CASSIETGGNYNEQFF.

V usage is TRBV28 and J usage is TRBJ2-1, with D perhaps matching TRBD1 (5 bases). CDR1 and CDR2 from the germline V gene are MDHEN and SYDVKM. The CDR3 loop spans 16 amino acids. The V gene lost 3 bases and the J gene lost 7 bases, with 19 bases spanning the gap. CDR3 loop: CASSFRQGRRLNEQFF. The CDR3 nucleotides are TGTGCCAGCAGTTTCCGGCAGGGTCGGCGTCTAAATGAGCAGTTCTTC. Complete variable domain (other parts from reference TRBV28 and TRBJ2-1): DVKVTQSSRYLVKRTGEKVFLECVQDMDHENMFWYRQDPGLGLRLIYFSYDVKMKEKGDIPEGYSVSREKKERFSLILESASTNQTSMYLCASSFRQGRRLNEQFFGPGTRLTVL.

This clonotype was seen repeatedly, ten times or more. The junction departs from the called germline gene at one end, perhaps through a read error. The chain has TRBV3-1 and TRBJ2-7; D may match TRBD1 or TRBD2 (5 bases each). Germline V gene sequence: CDR1 LGHDT, CDR2 YNNKEL (reference sequence). This CDR3 is built from 15 residues. CDR3 sequence: CASSQGRGAGYEQYF. CDR3 nucleotides: TGTGCCAGCAGTCAAGGACGTGGGGCGGGCTACGAGCAGTACTTC.

CDR3 region: CASSQDPRQSDYEQYF. The DNA of the CDR3 is TGTGCCAGCAGCCAAGATCCCCGACAGTCAGACTACGAGCAGTACTTC. This chain links TRBV3-2 with TRBJ2-7; TRBD1, the D gene given by the table, was not confirmed from the DNA. TRBV3-2 is annotated as a pseudogene. This CDR3 is built from 16 residues.

This clonotype was detected only a few times. A read error is possible here, since a much larger clone lies one base away. The rearrangement uses TRBV9 and TRBJ2-7, with 8 nucleotides matching TRBD1. The CDR3 extends over 14 amino acids. Trimming at V came to 4 bases and at J to 5 bases, leaving 8 bases not matched to a gene. Looked up from germline, CDR1 is SGDLS and CDR2 is YYNGEE. The CDR3 sequence is CASSRGQGLDEQYF. The CDR3 nucleotides read TGTGCCAGCAGCCGAGGACAGGGATTGGACGAGCAGTACTTC.

This clonotype was seen more than once but under ten times. V and J are TRBV7-2 and TRBJ2-7; no clear D. CDR3 length equals 12 residues. Between the trimmed V and J ends, which lost 1 base and 8 bases, there was a span of 9 bases. Germline CDR1 SGHTA, CDR2 FQGNSA. The CDR3 reads CASSLDGIKQYF. The CDR3 nucleotides read TGTGCCAGCAGCTTAGATGGTATTAAGCAGTACTTC.

This clonotype was counted many times. The CDR3 here is CATLAGPATYNEQFF. The CDR3 DNA is TGTGCCACTCTAGCGGGGCCCGCCACCTACAATGAGCAGTTCTTC. This chain joins TRBV18 and TRBJ2-1; 9 nucleotides line up with TRBD2. V shed 10 bases, J shed 2 bases, and the junction held 9 bases outside the gene matches. The CDR3 length is 15 residues. Germline V lookup: CDR1 KGHSH, CDR2 LQKENI.

This clonotype was detected ten times or more. The chain carries TRBV7-8 and TRBJ2-3; tentatively, D is TRBD2 (5 bases). This CDR3 spans 12 amino acids. The germline V gene encodes CDR1 SGHVS and CDR2 FQNEAQ. Between the trimmed V and J ends, which lost 3 bases and 8 bases, there was a span of 9 bases. In DNA, the CDR3 is TGTGCCAGCAGCTTTTTCCTAGCTACGCAGTATTTT. Protein product: CASSFFLATQYF.

This clonotype was seen only a few times. The chain links TRBV4-3 to TRBJ2-5, with TRBD1 matching over 7 bases. The J segment lost 5 bases and the V segment lost 4 bases, leaving 7 bases of the junction unmatched. CDR1 and CDR2 (germline): LGHNA, YSLEER. The CDR3 contains 14 residues. CDR3 DNA: TGCGCCAGCAGCCGCTACGGGACAGCGGAGACCCAGTACTTC. Amino acid sequence: CASSRYGTAETQYF.

This clonotype was seen a few times. V and J are TRBV6-1 and TRBJ2-2, with D tentatively TRBD2 (5 bases). Trimming took 6 bases from V and 7 from J, leaving 18 bases between them. From germline, CDR1 is MNHNS and CDR2 SASEGT. The CDR3 totals 15 residues. CDR3 DNA: TGTGCCAGCAGAGGGTCTCCCGGGGATGGCGGGGAGCTGTTTTTT. It codes for CASRGSPGDGGELFF.

In this sample, this clonotype turned up many times. The chain uses TRBV7-2 and TRBJ1-2, with 9 bases aligning to TRBD1. The V and J ends lost 4 bases and 12 bases, in that order; junction bases with no gene match: 18. Germline lookup yields CDR1 SGHTA and CDR2 FQGNSA. The CDR3 contains 16 residues. The CDR3 sequence is CASSSTLLTGGAGDTF. CDR3 in DNA: TGTGCCAGCAGCTCCACTTTACTCACAGGGGGCGCAGGAGACACCTTC.

This clonotype has ten or more counts. The CDR3: CASSLGTTQNGYTF. The CDR3 region has the DNA TGCGCCAGCAGCTTGGGCACTACACAAAATGGCTACACCTTC. The chain couples TRBV5-1 to TRBJ1-2; unclear D gene. V gave up 0 bases and J gave up 6 bases, with 12 bases separating them. There are 14 residues in the CDR3. Germline CDR1 and CDR2: SGHRS and YFSETQ.

The table lists this clonotype with many counts. The chain combines TRBV28 with TRBJ2-5; 8 bases match TRBD1. V lost 2 bases, J lost 0 bases, and 2 bases stayed unmatched. There are 15 residues in the CDR3. CDR1 is MDHEN and CDR2 is SYDVKM in the germline V gene. CDR3 in amino acids: CASSLRQGYQETQYF. CDR3 DNA sequence: TGTGCCAGCAGTTTAAGACAGGGGTACCAAGAGACCCAGTACTTC. The full variable domain, with the rest looked up from reference TRBV28 and TRBJ2-5, is DVKVTQSSRYLVKRTGEKVFLECVQDMDHENMFWYRQDPGLGLRLIYFSYDVKMKEKGDIPEGYSVSREKKERFSLILESASTNQTSMYLCASSLRQGYQETQYFGPGTRLLVL.

The rearrangement links TRBV4-2 to TRBJ1-3; D gene unclear. CDR3 length: 15 residues. Deletions cut 1 base from V and 0 bases from J, with 7 bases between. Germline CDR1 LGHNA, CDR2 YNFKEQ. CDR3 protein: CASSQVQRSGNTIYF. In DNA form, the CDR3 reads TGTGCCAGCAGCCAAGTACAACGCTCTGGAAACACCATATATTTT.

The chain uses TRBV24-1 and TRBJ2-1, with 7 nucleotides matching TRBD2. The ends lost 4 bases at V and 2 bases at J; junction bases unmatched: 7. The germline V gene has CDR1 KGHDR and CDR2 SFDVKD. This CDR3 has 16 residues. The chain's CDR3 is CATSDNRGGTYNEQFF. DNA for the CDR3: TGTGCCACCAGTGACAACCGCGGGGGTACCTACAATGAGCAGTTCTTC.

This clonotype has at least ten counts. The J gene is TRBJ1-1, the V gene TRBV4-3, with D unresolved. There are 15 residues in the CDR3. From germline, CDR1 is LGHNA and CDR2 YSLEER. V was shortened by 0 bases and J by 2 bases, with 10 bases between the two germline ends. The DNA of the CDR3 is TGCGCCAGCAGCCAAGATCGTCAGATTAACACTGAAGCTTTCTTT. Its translation is CASSQDRQINTEAFF.

In this sample, this clonotype turned up many times. V is TRBV20-1 and J is TRBJ2-4, with 8 nucleotides matching TRBD1. The CDR3 is made up of 14 amino acids. J was trimmed by 6 bases and V by 2 bases; bases with no gene match: 6. From germline, CDR1 is DFQATT and CDR2 SNEGSKA (reference sequence). In DNA form, the CDR3 reads TGCAGTGCTAGACAGGGGGCTTTATTAAACATTCAGTACTTC. It translates to CSARQGALLNIQYF.

There are a few counts of this clonotype. The rearrangement uses TRBV5-4 and TRBJ2-2; 8 nucleotides align to TRBD1. V shed 3 bases and J 3 bases; nucleotides not matched to a gene: 13. Germline-derived CDR1 and CDR2 are SGHNT and YYREEE (reference sequence). The CDR3 runs 18 residues. CDR3 bases: TGTGCCAGCAGCTCGAAATATGACAGGGGAGGTGACACCGGGGAGCTGTTTTTT. This translates into CASSSKYDRGGDTGELFF.

The table lists this clonotype with many counts. The V gene is TRBV28, the J gene TRBJ2-2; maybe TRBD1 (5 bases). Germline V gene sequence: CDR1 MDHEN, CDR2 SYDVKM. The CDR3 is made up of 17 amino acids. V was clipped by 3 bases and J by 0 bases, with 14 bases between them. The CDR3 region is CASSFRKTAANTGELFF. CDR3 sequence (DNA): TGTGCCAGCAGTTTCCGAAAGACAGCAGCGAACACCGGGGAGCTGTTTTTT.

In its sample, this clonotype was seen a few times. This chain links TRBV6-1 with TRBJ2-6, with 11 bases matching TRBD1. There are 14 residues in the CDR3. Germline CDR1 is MNHNS and CDR2 is SASEGT. The junction had 6 bases not matched to a gene; V was cut back by 6 bases and J by 11 bases. In DNA form, the CDR3 reads TGTGCCAGCAGCGGGGACAGGGGGACACACGTCCTGACTTTC. It codes for CASSGDRGTHVLTF.

There are many counts of this clonotype. The rearrangement joins TRBV15 to TRBJ2-7; 7 bases fit TRBD1. Germline loops: CDR1 LNHNV, CDR2 YYDKDF (reference sequence). Trimming cost V 2 bases and J 3 bases; bases outside gene matches: 4. The CDR3 runs 14 residues. CDR3 DNA: TGTGCCACCAGCAGACGAGGGACAGACTACGAGCAGTACTTC. This encodes CATSRRGTDYEQYF.

As for this clonotype: This may arise from a read error, as a much more abundant clone is one base away. V usage is TRBV9 and J usage is TRBJ2-5, with 7 bases that match TRBD1. The germline V gene encodes CDR1 SGDLS and CDR2 YYNGEE. This CDR3 spans 14 amino acids. The CDR3 DNA reads as TGTGCCAGCAGCGTAGACAGGGGACAAGAGGCCCAGTACTTC. Translation: CASSVDRGQEAQYF.

There are a few counts of this clonotype. As DNA, the CDR3 is TGTGCCAGCAGCCAACCCGGACGCCGGAGAGCGAACACCGGGGAGCTGTTTTTT. Translating it yields CASSQPGRRRANTGELFF. This chain links TRBV3-1 with TRBJ2-2; D ambiguous. Trimming left V 2 bases short and J 0 bases short, with 16 bases between. From germline, CDR1 is LGHDT and CDR2 YNNKEL (reference sequence). The CDR3 extends over 18 amino acids.

This sequence joins TRBV6-2 or TRBV6-3 and TRBJ2-7; D may be TRBD1 (5 bases). The CDR3 is made up of 12 amino acids. Trimming took off 0 bases at V and 8 bases at J, with 8 bases between the two ends. From germline, CDR1 is MNHEY and CDR2 SVGEGT. CDR3 sequence: CASSYSAGQQYF. The CDR3 DNA follows: TGTGCCAGCAGTTACTCGGCAGGGCAGCAGTACTTC.

This clonotype was seen many times. The CDR3 here is CASSPWTGIGYGYTF. The DNA for the CDR3 is TGCGCCAGCAGCCCATGGACAGGGATAGGCTATGGCTACACCTTC. The chain combines TRBV5-1 with TRBJ1-2, with 8 bases identical to TRBD1. The CDR3 totals 15 residues. Germline V lookup: CDR1 SGHRS, CDR2 YFSETQ. The junction had 9 bases not matched to a gene; V was cut back by 4 bases and J by 4 bases.

V and J are TRBV2 and TRBJ2-2, with D perhaps being TRBD1 or TRBD2 (6 bases each). Germline V gene sequence: CDR1 SNHLY, CDR2 FYNNEI. The CDR3 is 14 residues long. V lost 5 bases and J lost 5, with 12 bases in between. For the CDR3, the DNA is TGTGCCAGCAGTAGGGGGGCCGGGACCGGGGAGCTGTTTTTT. Its translation: CASSRGAGTGELFF. The variable domain in full, with the rest retrieved from reference TRBV2 and TRBJ2-2, is EPEVTQTPSHQVTQMGQEVILRCVPISNHLYFYWYRQILGQKVEFLVSFYNNEISEKSEIFDDQFSVERPDGSNFTLKIRSTKLEDSAMYFCASSRGAGTGELFFGEGSRLTVL.

The sample holds many counts of this clonotype. The chain carries TRBV20-1 and TRBJ1-1; D might be TRBD1 (6 bases). The CDR3 covers 13 residues. V lost 3 bases and J lost 7, with 15 bases in between. CDR1 DFQATT and CDR2 SNEGSKA come from the germline V gene (reference sequence). CDR3 sequence reads: CSARYNRENEAFF. CDR3 DNA: TGCAGTGCTAGGTATAACAGGGAAAATGAAGCTTTCTTT.

The chain joins TRBV6-1 to TRBJ2-4, with D perhaps TRBD2 (7 bases). Trimming took off 7 bases at V and 5 bases at J, with 12 bases between the two ends. Germline CDR1 and CDR2: MNHNS and SASEGT. CDR3 length equals 13 residues. The CDR3 reads CASTQGRENIQYF. The CDR3 coding sequence is TGTGCCAGCACCCAGGGGAGGGAAAACATTCAGTACTTC.

The gene calls are TRBV7-2 and TRBJ2-5; 10 bases match TRBD2. Germline CDR1 is SGHTA and CDR2 is FQGNSA. Trimming removed 6 bases from V and 5 bases from J; junction bases left unmatched: 21. The CDR3 runs to 19 residues. As DNA, the CDR3 is TGTGCCAGCAGTTCCAGAGCGGGAGGGGGGGGGGGGAGGGGGGAGACCCAGTACTTC. This sequence encodes CASSSRAGGGGGRGETQYF. Complete variable domain (other parts from reference TRBV7-2 and TRBJ2-5): GAGVSQSPSNKVTEKGKDVELRCDPISGHTALYWYRQSLGQGLEFLIYFQGNSAPDKSGLPSDRFSAERTGGSVSTLTIQRTQQEDSAVYLCASSSRAGGGGGRGETQYFGPGTRLLVL.